Below are 11 T cell receptor beta chains sequenced from a single sample in a study of CD8+ T cells in alopecia areata (dated by TCRdb to between 2018 and 2020). This specimen's time point label, per the study, means: more than three weeks on oral tofacitinib. The treatment or condition label on this specimen signifies: oral pan-JAK inhibitor, 5-10 mg twice daily. Library preparation employed the immunoSEQ multiplex PCR assay. For TCR sequencing, RNA was extracted from every sample and reverse transcribed into cDNA to serve as template. In TCRdb, the immuneACCESS table is reduced to in-frame sequences with V and J assigned. These tables do not hold every clone; where another copy was compared, an unresolved V gene accounts for under half, and the others remain unexplained. This sample has around 200,000 clones in its table, and more than 55% of those were observed once. The ten biggest clones cover about 0.69% of the sample.

The material sequenced was CD4+ T cells sorted from blood, taken at week 4, from a patient treated with tofacitinib. The receptors derive from a human donor with alopecia areata.

This clone was seen more than once but under ten times. The V gene is TRBV6-1, the J gene TRBJ2-7; unclear D gene. Germline CDR1 is MNHNS and CDR2 is SASEGT. Trimming removed 0 bases from V and 2 bases from J, with 14 bases in between. The CDR3 has 16 amino acids. As DNA, the CDR3 is TGTGCCAGCAGTGAAGCTGCTGCCCTGGAGACCTACGAGCAGTACTTC. As protein: CASSEAAALETYEQYF.

The gene calls are TRBV6-1 and TRBJ1-5, with no clear D. The CDR3 is made up of 14 amino acids. CDR1 MNHNS and CDR2 SASEGT come from the germline V gene. Trimming took off 10 bases at V and 2 bases at J, with 15 bases between the two ends. The CDR3 reads CATLEGSGNQPQHF. CDR3 coding DNA: TGTGCCACCCTTGAGGGTAGTGGCAATCAGCCCCAGCATTTT.

The CDR3 loop is CAWSVIGTGSYEQYF. The CDR3 nucleotides read TGTGCCTGGAGTGTCATAGGGACAGGGTCGTACGAGCAGTACTTC. This chain connects TRBV30 to TRBJ2-7, with 9 bases that match TRBD1. The V and J ends lost 0 bases and 4 bases, in that order; junction bases with no gene match: 7. This CDR3 spans 15 amino acids. Looked up from germline, CDR1 is GTSNPN and CDR2 is SVGIG (reference sequence). The complete variable domain, with remaining parts taken from reference TRBV30 and TRBJ2-7, reads SQTIHQWPATLVQPVGSPLSLECTVEGTSNPNLYWYRQAAGRGLQLLFYSVGIGQISSEVPQNLSASRPQDRQFILSSKKLLLSDSGFYLCAWSVIGTGSYEQYFGPGTRLTVT.

The genes are TRBV4-1 and TRBJ2-3, with TRBD2 matching 10 bases. Germline-derived CDR1 and CDR2 are MGHRA and YSYEKL. V shed 0 bases and J 7 bases; nucleotides not matched to a gene: 10. This CDR3 spans 17 amino acids. CDR3 region: CASSQDTSGTGRNTQYF. CDR3 sequence (DNA): TGCGCCAGCAGCCAAGATACTAGCGGGACTGGCCGTAATACGCAGTATTTT.

This clone was seen only a few times. The J gene is TRBJ2-1, the V gene TRBV15; D is perhaps TRBD1 (5 bases). CDR3 length equals 16 residues. Germline V gene lookup returns CDR1 LNHNV and CDR2 YYDKDF (reference sequence). The V gene lost 2 bases and the J gene lost 2 bases, with 13 bases spanning the gap. CDR3 bases: TGTGCCACCAGCAGATCCGGACATATTACCTACAATGAGCAGTTCTTC. Translation gives CATSRSGHITYNEQFF.

CDR3 loop: CASSPRRAYGYTF. CDR3 coding DNA: TGTGCCAGCAGCCCCCGCCGGGCCTATGGCTACACCTTC. The chain has TRBV28 and TRBJ1-2, with D uncertain. The V gene lost 6 bases and the J gene lost 4 bases, with 12 bases spanning the gap. Germline V gene data show CDR1 as MDHEN and CDR2 as SYDVKM. The CDR3 has 13 amino acids.

The chain is built from TRBV30 and TRBJ1-2; D not resolved. Looked up from germline, CDR1 is GTSNPN and CDR2 is SVGIG (reference sequence). V lost 5 bases and J lost 1, with 8 bases in between. The CDR3 has 12 amino acids. The CDR3: CAWGLINYGYTF. The CDR3 nucleotides read TGTGCCTGGGGGCTGATTAACTATGGCTACACCTTC. The variable domain in full, with the rest retrieved from reference TRBV30 and TRBJ1-2, is SQTIHQWPATLVQPVGSPLSLECTVEGTSNPNLYWYRQAAGRGLQLLFYSVGIGQISSEVPQNLSASRPQDRQFILSSKKLLLSDSGFYLCAWGLINYGYTFGSGTRLTVV.

This chain connects TRBV4-3 to TRBJ2-1, with TRBD1 matching 7 bases. Per germline, CDR1 LGHNA and CDR2 YSLEER. The CDR3 spans 14 residues. The V segment lost 3 bases and the J segment 6 bases; nucleotides outside the gene matches: 5. The CDR3 region is CASSQGHRGNEQFF. In nucleotides, the CDR3 is TGCGCCAGCAGCCAGGGGCACAGGGGCAATGAGCAGTTCTTC.

The V gene is TRBV28, the J gene TRBJ2-5; TRBD1 matches 9 bases. Germline V gene data show CDR1 as MDHEN and CDR2 as SYDVKM. V gave up 9 bases and J gave up 5 bases; unmatched junction bases: 4. There are 12 residues in the CDR3. The CDR3 reads CASHGQGETQYF. In DNA, the CDR3 is TGTGCCAGTCATGGACAGGGGGAGACCCAGTACTTC.

This clone was seen only once. The chain carries TRBV18 and TRBJ2-5; TRBD2 might be the D (5 bases). Germline V gene data show CDR1 as KGHSH and CDR2 as LQKENI. This CDR3 is 15 amino acids long. V was clipped by 3 bases and J by 2 bases, with 13 bases between them. CDR3 in amino acids: CASSPREHVQETQYF. In nucleotides, the CDR3 is TGTGCCAGCTCACCGAGGGAACATGTGCAAGAGACCCAGTACTTC.

This clone was observed a few times. This chain links TRBV2 with TRBJ2-7; TRBD2 matches 14 bases. The CDR3 is made up of 14 amino acids. Germline V gives CDR1 SNHLY, CDR2 FYNNEI. With 6 bases clipped from V and 7 bases from J, the junction kept 5 bases outside the gene matches. The CDR3 spells CASSGTSGRQEQYF. DNA for the CDR3: TGTGCCAGCAGCGGGACTAGCGGGAGACAAGAGCAGTACTTC.